The sequence of this TCR beta chain was determined in a study of blood T cell repertoires in COVID-19. The germline CDR1 and CDR2 sequences are MNHEY and SVGAGI. The CDR3 covers 13 residues. Trimming took 7 bases from V and 3 from J; bases not matched to a gene: 3. The data were produced by immunoSEQ multiplex PCR, yet TCRdb's version contains in-frame clones alone and is incomplete. Found here are around 28,000 clones, roughly 89% of them singletons; the top ten hold over 40%. The specimen sequenced was peripheral blood. The clonotype was recovered from a human donor with acute or convalescent COVID-19. The donor label of this sample is uncertain. The chain links TRBV6-5 to TRBJ1-5, with 7 nucleotides matching TRBD1. The CDR3, as DNA: TGTGCCAGCACCACAGGGGTCAATCAGCCCCAGCATTTT. Encoded protein: CASTTGVNQPQHF.